This T cell receptor beta chain was captured by sequencing in a study of blood T cell repertoires in COVID-19. The repertoire was sequenced with immunoSEQ multiplex PCR; TCRdb's copy has only in-frame clones and lacks some. Of fewer than 400,000 clones in the sample, approximately 82% were seen once. Only one count was recorded for this clone. Trimming left V 0 bases short and J 4 bases short, with 10 bases between. The germline V gene has CDR1 SGHRS and CDR2 YFSETQ. This CDR3 contains 15 residues. The sequencing sample was made of peripheral blood. V is TRBV5-1 and J is TRBJ2-2; weak D call: TRBD2 (5 bases). This sequence was found in a man aged 25-40 years with active or convalescent COVID-19. CDR3 DNA: TGCGCCAGCAGCTTGGAGGGCGGGTTCACCGGGGAGCTGTTTTTT. Translation gives CASSLEGGFTGELFF.